This T cell receptor beta chain came from a study of blood T cells in healthy people across ages (dated by TCRdb to 2014 to 2015). About the investigation overall: In model experiments, template switching captured roughly one uniquely barcoded TCR beta cDNA molecule for every two T cells. Using the same blood draw, the study looked at two additional independent replicas of 1 million unique cDNA reads for two donors, one aged 18 to 30 and the other aged 80 or older. Donors were grouped into four age groups: young (average roughly 15 years), middle-aged (under 40), aged (approximately 67) and long-lived (approximately 82). Age-related changes in TCR beta repertoire diversity were measured in the study by deep sequencing normalized with unique cDNA molecular identifiers. The research as a whole found: As age increased, observed TCR beta diversity per million T cells dropped in a roughly linear way, and a significant reduction was already evident by age roughly 36. Compared with the aged group, the long-lived group had more naive CD4+ T cells, fewer expanded clones and increased TCR diversity, a pattern suggesting age selection. Since profiling was done on bulk unsorted PBMCs, naive and antigen-experienced compartments could not be conclusively compared. A strong correlation was found between observed TCR beta diversity and the percentage of naive T cells measured by flow cytometry. Total diversity estimates from one million sequenced T cells were considered lower bounds and underestimates. Donor CMV infection status was unknown, potentially confounding age-related changes in expanded clonotypes.

The CDR3 runs 17 amino acids, cysteine and phenylalanine included. Only the CDR3 DNA is retained, 51 bases long and in frame from the first base. The trim is 7 bases for V and 0 bases for J, with a gap of 19 bases between the germline ends. Receptor libraries were prepared by 5' RACE. Sequencer: Illumina HiSeq 2500. A second PCR of about 7 to 12 cycles was performed with a sample-barcoded 5' primer and a J-beta primer mix. Each TCR beta cDNA molecule received a unique molecular identifier from a template-switch 5' adaptor carrying 12 random nucleotides. Each sample yielded at least 3 million CDR3-containing paired-end reads. First-strand cDNA was synthesized from all RNA with the Mint cDNA synthesis kit, primed by a TRBC-specific oligonucleotide. Following uracil-DNA glycosylase treatment, all cDNA underwent a first 18-cycle PCR with the universal primers M1SS and BC2_uni_R. The original pipeline was this. Normalization of each sample was performed by random selection of 1 million high-quality reads, each carrying a distinct molecular identifier. Instead of being binned into consensus sequences, reads with shared molecular identifiers were discarded. CDR3 identification, clonotype clustering and error correction used MiTCR with a Q25 quality threshold and the strictest error-elimination algorithm. Lower-bound total TCR beta diversity was estimated with a nonparametric unseen species model using Euler transformation. TCRdb reanalyzed the raw reads on its own, using fastp at Q25 for trimming and MiXCR for clone calling, and kept in-frame beta chains. For every CDR3 protein sequence, its rows merge into one entry that carries the most common genes and DNA. The V and J calls reflect TCRdb's pipeline rather than the authors' work. A total of around 1,000,000 distinct CDR3 sequences appear in this sample, approximately 26% of them only once. Clones ranked in the top ten supply approximately 0.75% of the sample.

This clonotype was detected a few times. What this receptor recognizes is not known. No much larger clone exists at a distance of one base, and base qualities are not known. Systemically healthy Caucasian individuals from Russia, 39 in total and aged about 6 to 95 years, were included as donors. Each donor gave ten milliliters of peripheral blood, collected into EDTA-treated Vacutainer tubes. Ficoll-Paque density-gradient centrifugation was used to isolate PBMCs, with at least 6.5 million per sample. Trizol reagent was used to extract total RNA from the PBMCs, yielding at least 5.5 micrograms per sample. For every donor, an aliquot of PBMCs went through flow cytometry to measure the percentages of naive CD45RAhigh/CD27high T cells. The same sample was also used in a study of T cells of mothers and their children. In that second paper, the authors write: Nine systemically healthy Caucasian individuals served as donors, namely three mothers together with their six children. cDNA synthesis consumed the entire amount of extracted RNA, loaded at 1.5 ug RNA in each 15 ul reaction. In the second PCR, the M1S primer added sample barcodes and 2-4 random nucleotides. Over 8 million TCR beta CDR3 reads came from each mother, compared with approximately 2.8 million reads from each child. Thymic selection shapes the output of TCR recombination in a similar way in related and unrelated pairs, and inherited differences have a minor effect. Related mother-child pairs always showed normalized repertoire overlap that was slightly higher than in unrelated mother-child pairs, though the difference was never significant. No persistent microchimeric T cell clones were detected, at a sensitivity of roughly 100 clones per million clonotypes. The study used deep NGS to compare TCR beta repertoires of mothers and children, seeking features distinguishing related mother-child pairs from unrelated individuals. Mothers averaged approximately 41 +/- 4 years of age and children averaged roughly 10 +/- 4 years. Libraries were sequenced on Illumina HiSeq 2000 with 100+100 nt paired-end reads after adapter ligation with NEBNext reagents. To avoid cross-contamination, the mother libraries and the child libraries were prepared a month apart and sequenced in separate runs. For each donor, between about 500,000 and 2,200,000 distinct TCR beta clonotypes were identified. Naive TCR beta clonotypes were estimated from low-frequency clonotypes matched to each donor's FACS-determined naive share, without sorting.

The clonotype comes from a girl aged 2-15 years in good health. The sample taken for sequencing was blood. The V gene is TRBV12-3 or TRBV12-4 and the J gene is TRBJ2-1; too little of a D gene remains to name it. The nucleotide sequence reads TGTGCCAGCACCACTACAAAAATGGGAACCTCCTACAATGAGCAGTTCTTC. Its translation reads: CASTTTKMGTSYNEQFF.